The 30 T cell receptor beta chains below all came from one sample that was sequenced in a study of blood T cell repertoires in COVID-19. This table comes from immunoSEQ multiplex PCR, and its TCRdb copy is limited to in-frame clones, with some not included. The sample includes about 190,000 clones, over 70% seen only once; the top ten take roughly 6.7%. Sequencing was carried out using peripheral blood. These TCRs come from a man aged 55 to 70 with acute or convalescent COVID-19.

The chain combines TRBV6-5 with TRBJ2-7, with 16 bases lining up with TRBD2. Germline V gene data show CDR1 as MNHEY and CDR2 as SVGAGI. Trimming removed 6 bases from V and 2 bases from J; junction bases left unmatched: 1. CDR3 size: 15 residues. The CDR3 nucleotides read TGTGCCAGCAGGGGGACTAGCGGGAGGGCCTACGAGCAGTACTTC. It translates to CASRGTSGRAYEQYF.

This clone was seen only a few times. This chain uses TRBV14 with TRBJ1-1; 7 bases match TRBD1. V gave up 5 bases and J gave up 4 bases; unmatched junction bases: 4. Germline-derived CDR1 and CDR2 are SGHDN and FVKESK. This CDR3 is 13 amino acids long. CDR3 in DNA: TGTGCCAGCAGCAGGGACAGCCTCACTGAAGCTTTCTTT. Encoded protein: CASSRDSLTEAFF.

The genes are TRBV9 and TRBJ1-1, with a tentative D call TRBD1 (6 bases). The ends were cut back, 3 bases at V and 10 bases at J, with 19 bases in the middle. This CDR3 is built from 14 residues. Germline V gene data show CDR1 as SGDLS and CDR2 as YYNGEE. The CDR3 region has the DNA TGTGCCAGCAGCGCGAGAGGACAGCCTTGGGGAGCTTTCTTT. This codes for CASSARGQPWGAFF. Supplemented by reference TRBV9 and TRBJ1-1, the full variable domain reads DSGVTQTPKHLITATGQRVTLRCSPRSGDLSVYWYQQSLDQGLQFLIQYYNGEERAKGNILERFSAQQFPDLHSELNLSSLELGDSALYFCASSARGQPWGAFFGQGTRLTVV.

This clone was counted a few times. V and J are TRBV29-1 and TRBJ1-5; D might be TRBD1 (5 bases). Germline CDR1 and CDR2: SQVTM and ANQGSEA. CDR3 length: 13 residues. Trimming removed 5 bases at V and 7 bases at J, with 15 bases between. CDR3 residues: CSVRGGDHQPQHF. DNA for the CDR3: TGCAGCGTTCGGGGGGGGGACCACCAGCCCCAGCATTTT.

For the CDR3, the DNA is TGCGCCAGCAGTATTACCAGGGATTCACCCCTCCACTTT. Translated: CASSITRDSPLHF. The V call is TRBV10-1, the J call TRBJ1-6, with D possibly matching TRBD1 (5 bases). This CDR3 spans 13 amino acids. Trimming removed 5 bases from V and 8 bases from J, with 10 bases in between. Germline CDR1 is WNHNN and CDR2 is SYGVQD (reference sequence).

The chain carries TRBV7-2 and TRBJ2-1; 9 bases are shared with TRBD1. CDR1 and CDR2 from the germline V gene are SGHTA and FQGNSA. The CDR3 is 14 residues long. V lost 8 bases and J lost 9; bases outside the gene matches: 11. The CDR3 region has the DNA TGTGCCAGCCGACCTACAGGGGGCCGGAGTGAGCAGTTCTTC. Its protein is CASRPTGGRSEQFF.

The chain couples TRBV4-1 to TRBJ2-2, with D uncertain. The CDR3 is 13 amino acids. Germline V gene sequence: CDR1 MGHRA, CDR2 YSYEKL. Trimming shortened V by 3 bases and J by 2 bases, and 4 bases separated the two germline ends. The chain's CDR3 is CASSQRNTGELFF. For the CDR3, the DNA is TGCGCCAGCAGCCAGAGAAACACCGGGGAGCTGTTTTTT.

The chain joins TRBV10-1 to TRBJ2-2; weak D call: TRBD1 (5 bases). V was shortened by 5 bases and J by 5 bases, with 6 bases between the two germline ends. Germline loops: CDR1 WNHNN, CDR2 SYGVQD (reference sequence). This CDR3 has 12 residues. CDR3 sequence: CASSPGTGELFF. The CDR3, as DNA: TGCGCCAGCAGTCCAGGGACCGGGGAGCTGTTTTTT.

The chain is built from TRBV30 and TRBJ1-2, with 11 nucleotides matching TRBD1. With 3 bases clipped from V and 4 bases from J, the junction kept 4 bases outside the gene matches. From germline, CDR1 is GTSNPN and CDR2 SVGIG (reference sequence). This CDR3 contains 14 residues. The CDR3 DNA sequence: TGTGCCTGGAGCCCCGGACAGGGGGCCTATGGCTACACCTTC. Translation: CAWSPGQGAYGYTF.

The rearrangement uses TRBV4-2 and TRBJ1-1; possibly TRBD1 for D (6 bases). CDR1 LGHNA and CDR2 YNFKEQ come from the germline V gene. The V gene lost 1 base and the J gene lost 4 bases, with 7 bases spanning the gap. CDR3 length equals 13 residues. CDR3 sequence: CASSQGQVTEAFF. In nucleotides, the CDR3 is TGTGCCAGCAGCCAAGGACAGGTCACTGAAGCTTTCTTT.

The chain recombines TRBV30 with TRBJ2-1, with a weak D call TRBD2 (6 bases). V gave up 4 bases and J gave up 4 bases, with 17 bases separating them. Per the germline V gene, CDR1 is GTSNPN and CDR2 is SVGIG (reference sequence). The CDR3 runs to 15 residues. The CDR3 DNA sequence: TGTGCCTGGAAGGGAGGTTTCGGAATATACAATGAGCAGTTCTTC. It yields the protein CAWKGGFGIYNEQFF.

The chain links TRBV15 to TRBJ2-2; a weak D match, TRBD1 (8 bases). V lost 1 base and J 3 bases, leaving 30 bases between the germline ends. Germline assignment: CDR1 LNHNV and CDR2 YYDKDF (reference sequence). The CDR3 is 22 amino acids. In DNA form, the CDR3 reads TGTGCCACCAGCAGAGGGCCAGGGGGCCTCTGGTGGGGGGGCCCACACACCGGGGAGCTGTTTTTT. Amino acid sequence: CATSRGPGGLWWGGPHTGELFF.

This clone was recorded a few times. The chain couples TRBV4-3 to TRBJ1-5; D is uncertain. V shed 0 bases and J shed 1 base, with 10 bases lying between them. Germline V gives CDR1 LGHNA, CDR2 YSLEER. CDR3 length: 16 residues. The DNA for the CDR3 is TGCGCCAGCAGCCAAGATCGGCGGGCGAGCAATCAGCCCCAGCATTTT. Residues: CASSQDRRASNQPQHF.

This clone was found a few times. The gene calls are TRBV11-2 and TRBJ1-1; TRBD1 is a possible D gene (5 bases). V lost 5 bases to trimming and J lost 5 bases, with 9 bases between them. This CDR3 region has 12 residues. Germline-derived CDR1 and CDR2 are SGHAT and FQNNGV. The CDR3 nucleotides read TGTGCCAGCAGCCAGGGTTTTACTGAAGCTTTCTTT. Translated: CASSQGFTEAFF. Complete variable domain (other parts from reference TRBV11-2 and TRBJ1-1): EAGVAQSPRYKIIEKRQSVAFWCNPISGHATLYWYQQILGQGPKLLIQFQNNGVVDDSQLPKDRFSAERLKGVDSTLKIQPAKLEDSAVYLCASSQGFTEAFFGQGTRLTVV.

The J gene is TRBJ2-1, the V gene TRBV7-9; 12 bases align to TRBD1. The CDR3 has 16 residues. Germline-derived CDR1 and CDR2 are SEHNR and FQNEAQ (reference sequence). V trimming: 5 bases; J trimming: 5 bases; junction bases outside the gene matches: 7. The CDR3 sequence is CASSPGTGGLNNEQFF. The CDR3 coding sequence is TGTGCCAGCAGCCCGGGGACAGGGGGCCTTAACAATGAGCAGTTCTTC.

The chain employs TRBV6-1 and TRBJ1-2, with 8 bases matching TRBD1. V shed 5 bases and J 4 bases; nucleotides not matched to a gene: 6. Germline V lookup: CDR1 MNHNS, CDR2 SASEGT. This CDR3 has 14 amino acids. CDR3 DNA sequence: TGTGCCAGCAGTTATTCAGGGGGCATCTATGGCTACACCTTC. It is translated as CASSYSGGIYGYTF.

The chain joins TRBV7-2 to TRBJ1-1, with no clear D. CDR1 is SGHTA, CDR2 FQGNSA, per germline. Trimming took 5 bases from V and 7 from J, leaving 17 bases between them. This CDR3 is 14 amino acids long. CDR3: CASSPYSSGLEAFF. The CDR3 DNA follows: TGTGCCAGCAGCCCTTACAGTTCCGGCCTTGAAGCTTTCTTT.

The genes are TRBV6-2 or TRBV6-3 and TRBJ1-5, with a tentative D call TRBD1 (5 bases). The germline CDR1 and CDR2 sequences are MNHEY and SVGEGT. The CDR3 loop spans 19 amino acids. Trimming stripped 4 bases from V and 0 bases from J, with 22 bases between. CDR3 in amino acids: CASSCRTGPFSDSNQPQHF. The CDR3 coding sequence is TGTGCCAGCAGTTGCCGTACAGGACCTTTTTCTGATAGCAATCAGCCCCAGCATTTT.

The chain combines TRBV5-4 with TRBJ2-1, with 12 bases identical to TRBD2. The length of the CDR3 is 15 residues. V shed 2 bases and J 5 bases; nucleotides not matched to a gene: 2. CDR1 SGHNT and CDR2 YYREEE come from the germline V gene (reference sequence). In DNA form, the CDR3 reads TGTGCCAGCAGCTTCCCTAGCGGGAGGGACAATGAGCAGTTCTTC. It is translated as CASSFPSGRDNEQFF.

The chain couples TRBV2 to TRBJ2-1; D might be TRBD1 (8 bases). This CDR3 comprises 14 residues. The germline V and J ends were trimmed by 6 bases and 8 bases, with 17 bases remaining between them. Germline V CDR1 and CDR2: SNHLY, FYNNEI. The CDR3 region has the DNA TGTGCCAGCAGCGTCGGACAGGGAGGGTATGAGCAGTTCTTC. Residues: CASSVGQGGYEQFF.

This chain uses TRBV5-4 with TRBJ2-1; TRBD2 aligns across 8 bases. Trimming removed 2 bases from V and 3 bases from J; junction bases left unmatched: 4. Germline V gene lookup returns CDR1 SGHNT and CDR2 YYREEE (reference sequence). The CDR3 is 15 residues long. The DNA for the CDR3 is TGTGCCAGCAGCTTTCGCGGGGGGATCTACAATGAGCAGTTCTTC. This translates into CASSFRGGIYNEQFF.

The J gene is TRBJ2-3, the V gene TRBV2; 9 bases agree with TRBD2. From germline, CDR1 is SNHLY and CDR2 FYNNEI. V lost 4 bases to trimming and J lost 6 bases; unmatched junction nucleotides: 8. The CDR3 contains 15 residues. The chain's CDR3 is CASSGRRGGLDTQYF. In DNA form, the CDR3 reads TGTGCCAGCAGTGGGAGGCGGGGGGGGTTGGATACGCAGTATTTT. Looking up the rest from reference TRBV2 and TRBJ2-3 gives the full variable domain: EPEVTQTPSHQVTQMGQEVILRCVPISNHLYFYWYRQILGQKVEFLVSFYNNEISEKSEIFDDQFSVERPDGSNFTLKIRSTKLEDSAMYFCASSGRRGGLDTQYFGPGTRLTVL.

In regard to this clone: One junction end disagrees with the germline gene, perhaps due to a read error. The sample holds other DNA sequences that translate to the same CDR3. This sequence joins TRBV25-1 and TRBJ1-1; D might be TRBD1 (5 bases). CDR3 size: 14 residues. Germline CDR1 reads MGHDK; CDR2 reads SYGVNS. In DNA, the CDR3 is TGTGCCAGCAGTCTCCGAGGAATTGGGACTGAAGCCTTCTTT. Translation gives CASSLRGIGTEAFF. Full variable domain (outside the CDR3, taken from reference TRBV25-1 and TRBJ1-1): EADIYQTPRYLVIGTGKKITLECSQTMGHDKMYWYQQDPGMELHLIHYSYGVNSTEKGDLSSESTVSRIRTEHFPLTLESARPSHTSQYLCASSLRGIGTEAFFGQGTRLTVV.

This clone has just a few counts. The chain couples TRBV6-5 to TRBJ2-2; TRBD2 matches at 7 bases. The germline V gene encodes CDR1 MNHEY and CDR2 SVGAGI. CDR3 length: 15 residues. V trimming: 2 bases; J trimming: 5 bases; junction bases outside the gene matches: 5. The CDR3 region is CASSYRLAVTGELFF. CDR3 nucleotides: TGTGCCAGCAGTTACCGGCTAGCGGTTACCGGGGAGCTGTTTTTT.

This clone was seen only a few times. The chain uses TRBV9 and TRBJ2-3, with TRBD2 matching 10 bases. The CDR3 length is 15 residues. The ends lost 3 bases at V and 4 bases at J; junction bases unmatched: 5. The germline V gene has CDR1 SGDLS and CDR2 YYNGEE. CDR3 amino acids: CASSGSGGGADTQYF. CDR3 nucleotide sequence: TGTGCCAGCAGCGGAAGCGGGGGGGGAGCAGATACGCAGTATTTT.

The chain combines TRBV29-1 with TRBJ2-2; 13 bases agree with TRBD2. The J segment lost 5 bases and the V segment lost 6 bases, leaving 12 bases of the junction unmatched. This CDR3 has 17 amino acids. Per germline, CDR1 SQVTM and CDR2 ANQGSEA. The CDR3 DNA follows: TGCAGCGTGGCCGGACTAGCGGGAGTTCCGGGGACCGGGGAGCTGTTTTTT. Amino acids: CSVAGLAGVPGTGELFF.

The chain is built from TRBV5-6 and TRBJ1-1; unclear D gene. V was clipped by 0 bases and J by 8 bases, with 8 bases between them. CDR3 length: 12 amino acids. From germline, CDR1 is SGHDT and CDR2 YYEEEE. CDR3 amino acids: CASSLDPREAFF. CDR3 nucleotides: TGTGCCAGCAGCTTGGACCCCAGAGAAGCTTTCTTT.

The rearrangement links TRBV5-4 to TRBJ2-3, with 10 bases lining up with TRBD2. The V and J ends lost 3 bases and 2 bases, in that order; junction bases with no gene match: 6. Per germline, CDR1 SGHNT and CDR2 YYREEE (reference sequence). The CDR3 has 16 amino acids. The CDR3 DNA sequence: TGTGCCAGCAGCTCCCGGACTAGCGGAGACACAGATACGCAGTATTTT. Amino acid sequence: CASSSRTSGDTDTQYF. Supplemented by reference TRBV5-4 and TRBJ2-3, the full variable domain reads ETGVTQSPTHLIKTRGQQVTLRCSSQSGHNTVSWYQQALGQGPQFIFQYYREEENGRGNFPPRFSGLQFPNYSSELNVNALELDDSALYLCASSSRTSGDTDTQYFGPGTRLTVL.

The V call is TRBV28, the J call TRBJ1-6; D call uncertain. This CDR3 has 14 amino acids. The V end lost 5 bases, the J end lost 6 bases, and 11 bases lay between the germline ends. Per the germline V gene, CDR1 is MDHEN and CDR2 is SYDVKM. The CDR3 nucleotides are TGTGCCAGCAGTCACGACACTAGTAATTCACCCCTCCACTTT. Its protein is CASSHDTSNSPLHF. The complete variable domain, with remaining parts taken from reference TRBV28 and TRBJ1-6, reads DVKVTQSSRYLVKRTGEKVFLECVQDMDHENMFWYRQDPGLGLRLIYFSYDVKMKEKGDIPEGYSVSREKKERFSLILESASTNQTSMYLCASSHDTSNSPLHFGNGTRLTVT.

This clone was seen once. The V gene is TRBV11-2, the J gene TRBJ1-2, with D perhaps TRBD1 (6 bases). In germline, CDR1 is SGHAT, CDR2 FQNNGV. The CDR3 sequence is 14 residues long. V lost 2 bases, J lost 4 bases, and 11 bases lay in between. The CDR3 region is CASSLSTGIYGYTF. In DNA form, the CDR3 reads TGTGCCAGCAGCTTATCCACAGGGATCTATGGCTACACCTTC.